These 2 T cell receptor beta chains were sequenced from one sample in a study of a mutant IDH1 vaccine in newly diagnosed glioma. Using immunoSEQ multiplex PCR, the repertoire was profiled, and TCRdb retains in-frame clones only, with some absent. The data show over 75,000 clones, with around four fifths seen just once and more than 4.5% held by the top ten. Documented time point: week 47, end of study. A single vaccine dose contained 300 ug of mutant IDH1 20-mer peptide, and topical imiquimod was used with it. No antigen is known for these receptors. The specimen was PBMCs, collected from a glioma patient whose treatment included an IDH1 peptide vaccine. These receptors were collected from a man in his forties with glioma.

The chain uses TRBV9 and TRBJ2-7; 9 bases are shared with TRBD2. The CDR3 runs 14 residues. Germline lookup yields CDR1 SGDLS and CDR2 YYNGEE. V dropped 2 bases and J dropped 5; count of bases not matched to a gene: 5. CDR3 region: CASSVGLASHEQYF. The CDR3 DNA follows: TGTGCCAGCAGCGTTGGACTAGCGAGCCACGAGCAGTACTTC. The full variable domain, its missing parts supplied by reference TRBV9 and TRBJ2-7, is DSGVTQTPKHLITATGQRVTLRCSPRSGDLSVYWYQQSLDQGLQFLIQYYNGEERAKGNILERFSAQQFPDLHSELNLSSLELGDSALYFCASSVGLASHEQYFGPGTRLTVT.

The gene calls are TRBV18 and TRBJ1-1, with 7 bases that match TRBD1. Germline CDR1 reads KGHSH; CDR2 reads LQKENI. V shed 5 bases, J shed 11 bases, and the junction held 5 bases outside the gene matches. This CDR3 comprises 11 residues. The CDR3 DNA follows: TGTGCCAGCTCAGCCAGGGGGTCGGCTTTCTTT. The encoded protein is CASSARGSAFF.